The rows below give T cell receptor beta chains drawn from one sample of a study of PD-1 blockade in classical Hodgkin lymphoma. Measured with immunoSEQ multiplex PCR; TCRdb has only the in-frame clones, and not every one. The repertoire consists of tens of thousands of clones, with approximately 70% occurring once and the leading ten covering 2.6%. Sequencing used peripheral blood mononuclear cells (PBMCs), obtained before the fourth cycle of nivolumab. Receptors originate from a human donor with classical Hodgkin lymphoma. Each CDR3 is given with its conserved first and last residue. D genes are given only for firm matches. Size tells how often a clone was seen (once, few, many) or the class of an expanded clone, and some rows leave it out.

D	V	J	size	DNA	CDR3
TRBD2	TRBV6-5	TRBJ2-1	NA	TGTGCCAGCACCCCTGGGGGGGGTGAGCAGTTCTTC	CASTPGGGEQFF
NA	TRBV27	TRBJ2-7	NA	TGTGCCAGCAGTTTAAGTTCTATCTCCTACGAGCAGTACTTC	CASSLSSISYEQYF
NA	TRBV7-2	TRBJ1-1	NA	TGTGCCAGCAGCACCTCTCCAGGGGTCACTGAAGCTTTCTTT	CASSTSPGVTEAFF
NA	TRBV5-1	TRBJ1-1	NA	TGCGCCAGCAGCTTGGGGCAGGAGGGCACTGAAGCTTTCTTT	CASSLGQEGTEAFF
TRBD2	TRBV4-3	TRBJ2-1	few	TGCGCCAGCAGCCAAGATAGTACTAGCGGGGGGGCAGATGAGCAGTTCTTC	CASSQDSTSGGADEQFF
NA	TRBV10-3	TRBJ1-2	few	TGTGCCATCAGTGAGTCGGCGACAGGTTTTGGCTACACCTTC	CAISESATGFGYTF
TRBD2	TRBV9	TRBJ2-3	NA	TGTGCCAGCAGCGGGACTAGCGGGGGGTACACAGATACGCAGTATTTT	CASSGTSGGYTDTQYF
NA	TRBV5-1	TRBJ2-1	NA	TGCGCCAGCAGCTTCACGTCCGTTCCGGGAAATGAGCAGTTCTTC	CASSFTSVPGNEQFF
TRBD2	TRBV10-3	TRBJ2-3	few	TGTGCCATCAGCCAGCGGGGGGGCGGAGATACGCAGTATTTT	CAISQRGGGDTQYF
TRBD2	TRBV2	TRBJ2-1	NA	TGTGCCAGTGCCGGTCTGACTAGCGGGGGGGCAGATGAGCAGTTCTTC	CASAGLTSGGADEQFF
NA	TRBV7-6	TRBJ2-3	NA	TGTGCCAGCAGCTTAGAAGGGGGGAGCACAGATACGCAGTATTTT	CASSLEGGSTDTQYF
NA	TRBV5-4	TRBJ1-4	NA	TGTGCCAGCAGCTTGGAATTTGGAGCTAATGAAAAACTGTTTTTT	CASSLEFGANEKLFF
TRBD1	TRBV27	TRBJ2-1	NA	TGTGCCAGCAGTTTATATCCAGGGGGATCCTACAATGAGCAGTTCTTC	CASSLYPGGSYNEQFF
TRBD2	TRBV10-3	TRBJ2-3	NA	TGTGCCAGCGGGACTAGCGGAGACTTTAGCACAGATACGCAGTATTTT	CASGTSGDFSTDTQYF
TRBD1	TRBV6-4	TRBJ1-5	NA	TGTGCCAGCAGTGTGGCAGGGGGTAGCAATCAGCCCCAGCATTTT	CASSVAGGSNQPQHF
TRBD1	TRBV25-1	TRBJ2-7	NA	TGTGCCAGCAGTTCCCAGGGGGCAGGCGAGCAGTACTTC	CASSSQGAGEQYF
NA	TRBV30	TRBJ2-3	once	TGTGCCTGGTCGGTAGGAACGCAGTATTTT	CAWSVGTQYF
NA	TRBV4-2	TRBJ2-5	NA	TGTGCCAGCAGCCAAGAGGAGGGCGAGGAGACCCAGTACTTC	CASSQEEGEETQYF
NA	TRBV11-2	TRBJ2-3	NA	TGTGCCAGCAGCTTAGATCCCAGGCGCCACACAGATACGCAGTATTTT	CASSLDPRRHTDTQYF
NA	TRBV25-1	TRBJ1-2	few	TGTGCCAGCAGCCATGACCCAGGAGCTAACTATGGCTACACCTTC	CASSHDPGANYGYTF
TRBD1	TRBV11-2	TRBJ1-1	few	TGTGCCAGCAGCCGGACGCACAGGGGGAGAACTGAAGCTTTCTTT	CASSRTHRGRTEAFF
NA	TRBV19	TRBJ1-1	few	TGTGCCAGTAGTCTGAGGGACGAGGGCACTGAAGCTTTCTTT	CASSLRDEGTEAFF
NA	TRBV7-2	TRBJ1-2	NA	TGTGCCAGCAGCTTACAGGGATTCTATGGCTACACCTTC	CASSLQGFYGYTF
NA	TRBV4-3	TRBJ1-6	NA	TGCGCCAGCAGGGAAGACAGGCGAGGGAATTCACCCCTCCACTTT	CASREDRRGNSPLHF
TRBD1	TRBV6-5	TRBJ1-1	NA	TGTGCCAGCAGTTACGCCACAGGGGTTGAAGCTTTCTTT	CASSYATGVEAFF
TRBD1	TRBV2	TRBJ1-4	few	TGTGCCAGCAGTATCAGAGAGACAGGGCTTGATGAAAAACTGTTTTTT	CASSIRETGLDEKLFF
TRBD1	TRBV6-6	TRBJ2-7	NA	TGTGCCAGCAGTGATGGGGTGACAGGGAGTGTCGAGCAGTACTTC	CASSDGVTGSVEQYF
NA	TRBV18	TRBJ2-5	NA	TGTGCCAGCTCACCACCAGGGCTAGAGACCCAGTACTTC	CASSPPGLETQYF